This TCR beta chain was found in a study of shared clonotypes between healthy human individuals. Data came from immunoSEQ multiplex PCR; TCRdb stores just in-frame clones and leaves some out. The data contain about 660,000 clones, 74% of them singletons. The CDR3 spans 12 residues. In germline, CDR1 is SQVTM, CDR2 ANQGSEA. V gave up 5 bases and J gave up 7 bases, with 15 bases separating them. Note on this clone: Its antigen remains unknown.

All participating donors were Caucasian adults from Nashville, Tennessee. The study, taken as a whole, reports: Clonotype sharing among the donors was expected to vary with sequencing depth. Memory subsets generally showed lower estimated richness than naive subsets.

This TCR was recovered from a woman under 40 in good health. Sequences were obtained from memory CD4+ T cells sorted from blood. The sample's subset: CD45RA-negative fraction. J is TRBJ2-7 and V is TRBV29-1; D uncertain. The CDR3 protein is CSVSSGRTEQYF. CDR3 sequence (DNA): TGCAGCGTTTCGTCAGGCCGAACAGAGCAGTACTTC.